This T cell receptor beta chain comes out of a study of cytomegalovirus exposure and HLA in healthy donors (dated by TCRdb to 2015 to 2018). At the level of the whole study: According to an earlier analysis of a few hundred of the donors, about 180 million T cells yielded over 90 million unique TCR beta sequences and approximately 280 Gb of sequence data. Donor age, sex, ethnicity and CMV serostatus were collected together with the repertoire data. The study was designed to test whether signatures of past pathogen exposure could be identified by cataloging public T cell receptors. Roughly 320 gigabases of sequencing data and roughly 81 million unique TCR sequences made up an early release that covered around 640 HLA-typed donors. Rather than using new phenotypic data, the later analysis identified candidate immune exposures from TCR beta sequences and from how often those sequences occurred across donors. Several DR-DQ haplotypes were treated as single units for association and clustering because of strong linkage in the cohort. Among roughly 400 genotyped donors of the cohort, an average of about 240,000 unique TCR beta nucleotide sequences was sequenced per donor, of which 15% to 20% were non-productive. High-throughput TCR immunosequencing, statistical association of individual TCRs with disease status, and machine learning were combined to predict cytomegalovirus infection status. To study patterns of TCR occurrence, a later analysis re-analyzed previously published TCR beta repertoires from several hundred donors and added high-resolution HLA genotyping. Typing coverage differed by locus: A, B, C, DRB1 and DQB1 were typed in about 620-630 donors, DQA1 in about 560, DPA1 in over 600, and DPB1 in 400 to 490. A separate validation cohort of over a hundred different subjects was used in addition to the approximately 700-subject first cohort. All discovery cohort repertoires had been generated using a single sequencing platform. A later genetic analysis used genome-wide SNP genotypes for about 65% of the 666 donors, treating that subset as a discovery cohort. The genetic ancestry cluster associated with self-reported Caucasian donors included 81% of the roughly 360 genotyped donors. In an earlier analysis of 500 to 650 of the donors, high-throughput TCR beta sequencing was used to judge whether each TCR beta V gene segment behaved as functional or pseudogenic. The T cell repertoires of around 670 subjects were profiled by immunosequencing and related to cytomegalovirus serostatus. HLA typing covered class I and class II loci at four-digit resolution.

Libraries were constructed by the immunoSEQ multiplex PCR assay. The multiplex PCR relied on a mix of 60 forward primers for TCR Vbeta segments and 13 reverse primers for TCR Jbeta segments. A multiplex PCR assay on genomic DNA amplified the CDR3 region of rearranged TCR beta genes. The Illumina HiSeq System was used to sequence the amplified TCR beta libraries as 87-base-pair reads. The paper's data handling went like this. A later analysis tallied some 79 million unique TCR beta chains across the 660 or so repertoires, and around 12 million of those chains were shared by two or more donors. A nearest-neighbor algorithm error-corrected the raw reads and collapsed the reads into unique sequences, merging closely related sequences to remove PCR and sequencing errors. CDR3 sequences were aligned to IMGT reference sequences to assign V, D and J gene segments. For a sequence to be retained, a match of at least six nucleotides to both a V gene segment and a J gene segment was required. Rearrangements were classified as productive when the CDR3 lacked stop codons and remained in frame with V and J, and all other rearrangements were classified as non-productive. CDR3 was defined according to IMGT convention as the region running from the second conserved V-encoded cysteine to the conserved J-encoded phenylalanine. The earlier analysis of 500 to 650 of the donors excluded any sequence lacking an unambiguous match to a single V gene segment. In an earlier analysis of several hundred of the donors, a V segment was called functional when productive rearrangements were above 56.7%, and segregating when the standard deviation between donors exceeded 5%. A statistical classification framework was built for diagnosing cytomegalovirus status from the catalog of TCR beta chain sequences. A later analysis assigned V and J genes by comparing TCR nucleotide sequences with IMGT/GENE-DB human TR gene sequences. In a later analysis, CDR3 sequences and most-parsimonious VDJ recombination scenarios were assigned using the TCRdist pipeline. In a later analysis, every TCR beta chain was defined by the combination of its CDR3 amino acid sequence and its V-gene family, and reads without a unique V-gene family were dropped. In a later analysis, approximately 640 highly shared, low-generation-probability nucleotide sequences were removed to address suspected cross-contamination and a sequencing artifact. In a later analysis, a clonal expansion index was calculated for each public chain from normalized within-repertoire ranks of inferred template counts. Generation probabilities in a later analysis came from a VDJ recombination model fitted to out-of-frame rearrangements, and those results were checked against IGoR. Hypergeometric tests were used in a later analysis to score TCR-TCR, TCR-HLA and TCR-CMV co-occurrence, with a repertoire-size bias correction applied to the TCR pairs. To estimate false discovery rates, a later analysis permuted the HLA or CMV assignments 20 times. In a later analysis, co-occurring TCRs were grouped with DBSCAN, and TCRdist sequence similarity was added when clustering was performed within HLA-allele-positive subsets. For co-occurrence clustering, repertoires with fewer than 30,000 or more than 120,000 public chains were excluded, along with roughly five repertoires with anomalous nucleotide sharing. Entries here come from immuneACCESS through TCRdb and include only in-frame sequences with V and J called. Some clones fail to appear in such tables; in the studies checked, an unresolved V gene covers under half of the shortfall, and the cause of the remainder is unknown. V, J and clone size derive from that table, while D and trimming were established from the DNA sequence. The sample profile shows about 89,000 clones; about 66% of them were found once. The top ten clonotypes cover about 2.1% of the sample.

What the study reported, not specific to this receptor: In a later analysis, HLA-associated TCR beta chains showed more clonal expansion and lower generation probabilities than non-associated chains that were equally common. A further reported finding was that TCR beta sequences accurately predicted the HLA-A and HLA-B alleles for most subjects in the first cohort. Broadly in line with IMGT annotations, most TCR beta V segments showed up in productive rearrangements about 87% or about 30% of the time in an earlier analysis of about 500 of the donors. A cluster of highly shared sequence variants was judged likely to represent a technical artifact of the sequencing pipeline. Because counts were too low, seventeen rarely observed V segments, including chromosome 9 orphons, were excluded from the earlier analysis of around 590 of the donors. Linkage disequilibrium might explain the correlated functional status among segregating V segments, but an unknown experimental factor could not be excluded. Because the 87-base-pair reads could not distinguish some IMGT-functional V segments, including TRBV6-2 and TRBV6-3, those segments were excluded. Most TCR sequences were observed very rarely across donors, whereas some public TCRs were present in many individuals. According to a later analysis, parvovirus B19, influenza, CMV and Epstein-Barr virus appeared linked to several top co-occurrence clusters. An association between a missense DCLRE1C variant and V-gene and J-gene trimming of TCR beta chains was found in a later genetic analysis and replicated in an independent cohort. The classifier was reported to diagnose cytomegalovirus status with high specificity and sensitivity in both the original and validation cohorts. A few of the identified cytomegalovirus-associated TCR beta chains were confirmed in vitro to be specific for cytomegalovirus antigens. In this cohort, only TCR beta chains were sequenced, and detectable features were limited by the absence of alpha or paired-chain data. CMV serostatus was the only immune exposure information available for the cohort. HLA typing was unavailable for some donors at each locus, so association tests used only the typed subset. A later analysis found that most CMV-associated TCR beta chains appeared HLA-restricted, with HLA associations seemingly driven largely by CMV exposure. Presence/absence analyses assumed roughly uniform sequencing depth across donors, an assumption that may not hold. In a later genetic analysis, fewer N-insertions in productive TCRs were reported among donors in an Asian-associated ancestry cluster than the approximately 710-donor mean. At a false discovery rate of 0.05, a later analysis linked some 18,000 TCR beta sequences to specific HLA alleles. When HLA alleles, especially DR and DQ, strongly co-occurred, TCR associations were difficult to assign to individual alleles. A later analysis found that TCR association rates varied across HLA loci, with DRB1 alleles showing the most associated TCRs and HLA-C alleles the fewest. The study listed approximately 160 TCR beta chains as associated with cytomegalovirus. According to the authors, the approach could potentially be generalized to other disease states and immunological phenotypes.

As concerns this clone: Its antigen has not been determined. Per-nucleotide qualities are absent, and no much larger clonotype sits a single base away.

V lost 6 bases and J lost 5 bases, and the count of bases not matched to a germline gene is 8. According to the germline V gene, CDR1 reads MNHNS and CDR2 reads SASEGT. Measured from the cysteine to the phenylalanine, the CDR3 is 15 residues long. Of all the DNA, just the CDR3 is kept, 45 bases in frame from base 1. The cohort consisted of 650 to 850 healthy bone marrow donors. Cohort members were all nominally healthy when sampled, although unrecorded immune exposures were likely present. The donor tested CMV seronegative, placing the donor among the approximately 400 seronegative members of the cohort. A peripheral blood sample was provided by each donor, and peripheral blood mononuclear cells were used for TCR beta sequencing. The Qiagen DNeasy Blood Extraction Kit was used to extract genomic DNA from the blood cell samples.

Recombination connected TRBV6-1 to TRBJ1-5; TRBD1 agrees with 9 junctional bases. The sample taken for sequencing was PBMCs. The TCR sequence derives from a man younger than 45 in good health and CMV-seronegative. Here is the DNA: TGTGCCAGCAGAGGCTGGGACAGGGAGCATCAGCCCCAGCATTTT. It codes for CASRGWDREHQPQHF.